This T cell receptor (beta chain) was captured in a study of cytomegalovirus exposure and HLA in healthy donors. Study-wide findings and caveats: As confirmed in vitro, a few CMV-associated chains were specific for CMV antigens. The authors judged a highly shared variant cluster likely a sequencing artifact.

Vbeta (60) and Jbeta (13) primers were used in the PCR. Libraries were prepared by immunoSEQ multiplex PCR; TCRdb keeps only in-frame clonotypes and omits some of them. Here the sample spans about 140,000 clones, 77% being singletons. This clone turned up a few times. What it binds is not known. Germline V CDR1 and CDR2: MDHEN, SYDVKM. The CDR3 runs 12 residues. Trimming took off 5 bases at V and 6 bases at J, with 10 bases between the two ends. V is TRBV28 and J is TRBJ1-1; possibly TRBD1 for D (6 bases). Sample: PBMCs. The receptor comes from a female donor in good health and CMV-seronegative. CDR3 DNA: TGTGCCAGCAGTCCGCAGGGGTCTGAAGCTTTCTTT. Amino acid sequence: CASSPQGSEAFF.